The sequence of this T cell receptor (beta chain) was determined in a study of T-cell memory formation after mild COVID-19. Of note for this clonotype: The antigen remains undetermined.

The CDR3 length is 17 residues. The V and J ends lost 7 bases and 3 bases respectively, with 24 bases between them. Via MiXCR, TCRdb re-called the 5' RACE reads, giving one row per CDR3 protein. The table records 550,000 to 600,000 distinct CDR3 sequences, 17% of them present only once. Whole-study findings and limits: The finding that pre-infection memory included some responding clones suggested that cross-reactive memory joined.

V is TRBV23-1 and J is TRBJ1-1; perhaps TRBD1 as D (6 bases). TRBV23-1 is designated an ORF whose function remains uncertain. Sequenced input: PBMCs or a T cell subset sorted from them (not recorded which). The source is an adult woman who had mild COVID-19 (a few samples of this study predate the infection). Cell type and time point are not known. The DNA for the CDR3 is TGCGCCAGCATCCGGGCGCCTCAGTCTAAGGGGGACACTGAAGCTTTCTTT. This encodes CASIRAPQSKGDTEAFF.